One and the same sample provided the 13 T cell receptor beta chains below, sequenced in a study of naive and memory T cell subsets. An equimolar mix of two oligonucleotides served as the beta constant-region primer for TRBC1 and TRBC2. One entry per CDR3 protein, called by TCRdb with MiXCR from the UMI-ligation and nested PCR reads. This sample has some 100,000 distinct CDR3 sequences, with roughly 7.3% found just once. Sequenced material: central memory CD4+ T cells from blood. These receptors originate from a human donor in good health.

This clonotype was recorded at least ten times. The chain carries TRBV19 and TRBJ2-1; 7 bases are a match to TRBD2. Germline V gives CDR1 LNHDA, CDR2 SQIVND (reference sequence). V dropped 4 bases and J dropped 3; count of bases not matched to a gene: 3. CDR3 size: 14 residues. The CDR3 bases are TGTGCCAGTAGTAAGGGCGGGAGCTACAATGAGCAGTTCTTC. Amino acid sequence: CASSKGGSYNEQFF.

V usage is TRBV7-2 and J usage is TRBJ2-1; 8 positions match TRBD2. Losses at the gene ends were 5 bases for V and 9 bases for J; bases not matched to a gene: 12. This CDR3 spans 15 amino acids. The germline V gene has CDR1 SGHTA and CDR2 FQGNSA. In DNA form, the CDR3 reads TGTGCCAGCAGCCCCGCGGGAGGATCGTACGGTGAGCAGTTCTTC. Translation: CASSPAGGSYGEQFF.

This clonotype was found a few times. The CDR3 DNA is TGTGCCAGCAGCGACAGGTTTCTGAACTATGGCTACACCTTC. Translated: CASSDRFLNYGYTF. The V gene is TRBV2, the J gene TRBJ1-2; tentative D call: TRBD1 (6 bases). V was cut by 6 bases and J by 2 bases, with 13 bases left in between. Germline V lookup: CDR1 SNHLY, CDR2 FYNNEI. The length of the CDR3 is 14 residues. Combining the CDR3 with reference TRBV2 and TRBJ1-2 gives the whole variable domain EPEVTQTPSHQVTQMGQEVILRCVPISNHLYFYWYRQILGQKVEFLVSFYNNEISEKSEIFDDQFSVERPDGSNFTLKIRSTKLEDSAMYFCASSDRFLNYGYTFGSGTRLTVV.

This clonotype was seen ten or more times. The chain is built from TRBV18 and TRBJ2-5; possibly TRBD1 for D (5 bases). CDR1 KGHSH and CDR2 LQKENI come from the germline V gene. V lost 1 base, J lost 0 bases, and 6 bases lay in between. The CDR3 spans 14 residues. The CDR3: CASSPQQDQETQYF. The DNA of the CDR3 is TGTGCCAGCTCACCACAACAGGACCAAGAGACCCAGTACTTC.

The J gene is TRBJ2-1, the V gene TRBV7-9; 9 nucleotides line up with TRBD1. V was clipped by 4 bases and J by 8 bases; unmatched bases: 6. Germline CDR1 SEHNR, CDR2 FQNEAQ (reference sequence). The CDR3 runs to 14 residues. The CDR3 bases are TGTGCCAGCAGCTCTTGGGGACAGGGCGATGAGCAGTTCTTC. This codes for CASSSWGQGDEQFF.

This clonotype was seen only a few times. J is TRBJ2-5 and V is TRBV7-2; D is undetermined. The length of the CDR3 is 11 residues. Germline V gene lookup returns CDR1 SGHTA and CDR2 FQGNSA. V was pared by 2 bases and J by 6 bases, with 4 bases between. The CDR3: CASSLMQTQYF. The CDR3 DNA follows: TGTGCCAGCAGCTTAATGCAGACCCAGTACTTC.

This clonotype appeared a few times. This chain uses TRBV18 with TRBJ2-3; D gene ambiguous. CDR3 length: 13 amino acids. The germline CDR1 and CDR2 sequences are KGHSH and LQKENI. Trimming took 3 bases from V and 3 from J, leaving 7 bases between them. The CDR3: CASSPLETDTQYF. The CDR3 bases are TGTGCCAGCTCACCCCTGGAAACAGATACGCAGTATTTT.

This clonotype has more than one count but fewer than ten. V usage is TRBV12-3 or TRBV12-4 and J usage is TRBJ2-3; the match to TRBD2 covers 7 bases. The CDR3 spans 15 residues. V was pared by 5 bases and J by 0 bases, with 5 bases of the junction left unmatched. The CDR3 sequence is CASSILAPSTDTQYF. The CDR3 DNA reads TGTGCCAGCAGTATACTAGCGCCTAGCACAGATACGCAGTATTTT.

This sequence joins TRBV30 and TRBJ1-2; no clear D gene. Germline V gene lookup returns CDR1 GTSNPN and CDR2 SVGIG (reference sequence). The CDR3 has 13 amino acids. Trimming took off 2 bases at V and 0 bases at J, with 7 bases between the two ends. The CDR3 region is CAWSRQANYGYTF. The CDR3 DNA is TGTGCCTGGAGTAGGCAAGCTAACTATGGCTACACCTTC.

This clonotype has just a few counts. The chain uses TRBV30 and TRBJ2-2; a possible D gene is TRBD1 (6 bases). V was trimmed by 0 bases and J by 4 bases, leaving 9 bases between them. Germline loops: CDR1 GTSNPN, CDR2 SVGIG (reference sequence). The CDR3 is 14 amino acids. The CDR3 nucleotides read TGTGCCTGGAGTGTGGGACAAACCACCGGGGAGCTGTTTTTT. Protein sequence: CAWSVGQTTGELFF.

The rearrangement links TRBV19 to TRBJ1-3; 7 nucleotides align to TRBD1. V dropped 4 bases and J dropped 2; count of bases not matched to a gene: 11. Per the germline V gene, CDR1 is LNHDA and CDR2 is SQIVND (reference sequence). The CDR3 totals 17 residues. Written as DNA, the CDR3 is TGTGCCAGTAGTAAACTCGCCCAAACAGGGGCTGGAAACACCATATATTTT. Translation: CASSKLAQTGAGNTIYF.

This clonotype was recorded a few times. This rearrangement joins TRBV27 to TRBJ2-1, with D unresolved. In germline, CDR1 is MNHEY, CDR2 SMNVEV (reference sequence). CDR3 length equals 15 residues. Trimming took off 3 bases at V and 0 bases at J, with 9 bases between the two ends. The DNA for the CDR3 is TGTGCCAGCAGTTTTAGACTCGGCTCCTACAATGAGCAGTTCTTC. Translated, it gives CASSFRLGSYNEQFF.

Concerning this clonotype: A much larger clonotype is one base distant, so this may be a read error. The chain joins TRBV7-9 to TRBJ1-1; D gene unclear. The CDR3 extends over 12 amino acids. Germline CDR1 SEHNR, CDR2 FQNEAQ (reference sequence). Trimming pared 5 bases from V and 0 bases from J, leaving 4 bases between. The CDR3: CASSQVNTEAFF. Written as DNA, the CDR3 is TGTGCCAGCAGCCAAGTGAACACTGAAGCTTTCTTT. The variable domain in full, with the rest retrieved from reference TRBV7-9 and TRBJ1-1, is DTGVSQNPRHKITKRGQNVTFRCDPISEHNRLYWYRQTLGQGPEFLTYFQNEAQLEKSRLLSDRFSAERPKGSFSTLEIQRTEQGDSAMYLCASSQVNTEAFFGQGTRLTVV.